The 23 T cell receptor beta chains in this list originate from one sample, sequenced in a study of tumor-infiltrating lymphocytes in glioblastoma multiforme. TCRB libraries came from RNA via three nested multiplex PCR rounds. Via MiXCR, TCRdb re-called the multiplex PCR reads, giving one row per CDR3 protein. The sample includes about 32,000 distinct CDR3 sequences, roughly three fifths of them seen just once. The sample comprised brain tumor tissue. These receptors were obtained from a male donor with glioblastoma.

Details on this clonotype: At one of its ends the junction is not consistent with the germline gene, which may arise from a read error. The CDR3 sequence is CASSAGNYKQYF. CDR3 in DNA: TGTGCAAGCAGCGCCGGCAACTACAAGCAGTACTTC. The chain employs TRBV11-2 and TRBJ2-7; D gene uncertain. This CDR3 contains 12 residues. Germline V gives CDR1 SGHAT, CDR2 FQNNGV.

The table lists this clonotype with many counts. The chain combines TRBV30 with TRBJ2-7, with D perhaps matching TRBD2 (6 bases). V lost 4 bases to trimming and J lost 6 bases, with 19 bases between them. This CDR3 has 14 residues. Looked up from germline, CDR1 is GTSNPN and CDR2 is SVGIG (reference sequence). The CDR3: CAWIGVGGTPEQYF. The CDR3, as DNA: TGTGCCTGGATAGGTGTCGGCGGGACCCCCGAGCAGTACTTC.

The chain employs TRBV7-2 and TRBJ2-3, with D maybe TRBD1 (5 bases). This CDR3 has 15 residues. With 3 bases removed from V and 5 bases from J, the gap between germline ends came to 15 bases. Germline CDR1 and CDR2: SGHTA and FQGNSA. The CDR3 DNA follows: TGTGCCAGCAGCTTGGGGCTAGACCTCAGAGATACGCAGTATTTT. This sequence encodes CASSLGLDLRDTQYF.

The chain joins TRBV20-1 to TRBJ1-6; perhaps TRBD1 as D (6 bases). Per the germline V gene, CDR1 is DFQATT and CDR2 is SNEGSKA (reference sequence). The CDR3 consists of 16 residues. CDR3 sequence: CGGRGEDSAHNSPLHF. In DNA, the CDR3 is TGCGGTGGCCGTGGTGAGGACAGCGCCCATAATTCACCCCTCCACTTT.

This clonotype occurred once. A much larger clone differs from this one at a single base, so this may be a read error. The chain couples TRBV30 to TRBJ1-1; D not resolved. Germline CDR1 GTSNPN, CDR2 SVGIG (reference sequence). The CDR3 spans 11 residues. CDR3: CVWSDFTEAFF. CDR3 nucleotide sequence: TGTGTCTGGAGTGACTTCACTGAAGCTTTCTTT. Filled out from reference TRBV30 and TRBJ1-1, the complete variable domain reads SQTIHQWPATLVQPVGSPLSLECTVEGTSNPNLYWYRQAAGRGLQLLFYSVGIGQISSEVPQNLSASRPQDRQFILSSKKLLLSDSGFYLCVWSDFTEAFFGQGTRLTVV.

This clonotype was detected ten times or more. A junction end diverges from the germline sequence, so it may reflect a read error. This chain connects TRBV12-3 or TRBV12-4 to TRBJ1-5; D ambiguous. The CDR3 has 15 residues. DNA of the CDR3: TGTGCCAGCAGCTTAGGAGGGTTTGGCAATCAGCCCCAGCATTTT. It codes for CASSLGGFGNQPQHF.

V and J are TRBV20-1 and TRBJ1-1, with TRBD1 identical over 7 bases. Germline lookup yields CDR1 DFQATT and CDR2 SNEGSKA (reference sequence). The V gene end was trimmed by 1 base and the J gene end by 4 bases; junction bases not matched to a gene: 6. This CDR3 has 14 amino acids. Here the CDR3 DNA reads TGCAGTGCTAGAGCGGACAGGCTCAGCACTGAAGCTTTCTTT. Protein sequence: CSARADRLSTEAFF.

This clonotype has at least ten counts. The rearrangement joins TRBV5-1 to TRBJ2-1; D could derive from TRBD1 or TRBD2 (7 bases each). Trimming stripped 3 bases from V and 8 bases from J, with 18 bases between. The CDR3 sequence is 15 residues long. Germline CDR1 reads SGHRS; CDR2 reads YFSETQ. In DNA form, the CDR3 reads TGCGCCAGCAGCTACCCCAGGGGGAGGGTTGATGAGCAGTTCTTC. Translation: CASSYPRGRVDEQFF.

On this clonotype: The final CDR3 position lacks the conserved phenylalanine or tryptophan, pointing to a likely read error. The rearrangement uses TRBV12-3 or TRBV12-4 and TRBJ1-2; 7 positions match TRBD1. The V and J ends lost 6 bases and 2 bases, in that order; junction bases with no gene match: 3. The CDR3 is 13 residues long. Here the CDR3 DNA reads TGTGCCAGCAGCCCACAGGGGAACTATGGCTACACCTCC. Encoded protein: CASSPQGNYGYTS.

This clonotype was found many times. Here the CDR3 omits its conserved ending phenylalanine or tryptophan, so a read error is the likely source. The rearrangement joins TRBV6-1 to TRBJ1-3; no definite D call. Trimming pared 5 bases from V and 1 base from J, leaving 18 bases between. CDR3 length: 17 amino acids. CDR1 and CDR2 from the germline V gene are MNHNS and SASEGT. CDR3 sequence (DNA): TGTGCCAGCAGTCACCCGGGAATCGCTACTTCTGGAAACACCATATATCTT. It translates to CASSHPGIATSGNTIYL.

For this clonotype: One end of the junction varies from germline; a read error may be responsible. The rearrangement uses TRBV20-1 and TRBJ2-1; D perhaps matches TRBD1 (5 bases). CDR3 length: 14 residues. The germline V gene has CDR1 DFQATT and CDR2 SNEGSKA (reference sequence). CDR3 sequence reads: CSARDEAGLYEMLF. The DNA for the CDR3 is TGCAGTGCTAGAGATGAGGCAGGGCTGTATGAGATGTTATTC.

About this clonotype itself: The germline gene is not matched at one end of the junction; a read error may be the cause. The chain links TRBV5-4 to TRBJ1-2; D ambiguous. The CDR3 runs 13 residues. Per germline, CDR1 SGHNT and CDR2 YYREEE (reference sequence). The CDR3 sequence is CVSSLKGRDGYTF. The CDR3 bases are TGTGTCAGCAGCTTGAAAGGGAGGGATGGCTACACCTTC.

Relative to its sample, this clonotype is medium-sized. This chain's CDR3 is CASSLFYSGGITDTQYF. The CDR3 nucleotides read TGTGCCAGCAGCTTATTTTACTCGGGAGGGATCACAGATACGCAGTATTTT. This chain joins TRBV11-2 and TRBJ2-3, with 8 bases identical to TRBD2. Trimming at V came to 2 bases and at J to 2 bases, leaving 9 bases not matched to a gene. This CDR3 spans 17 amino acids. The germline V gene encodes CDR1 SGHAT and CDR2 FQNNGV.

This clonotype ranks as medium-sized (0.01 to 0.1%). This sequence joins TRBV10-3 and TRBJ2-5, with a weak D call TRBD1 (6 bases). The CDR3 covers 17 residues. The germline V and J ends were trimmed by 2 bases and 1 base, with 17 bases remaining between them. Germline V gives CDR1 ENHRY, CDR2 SYGVKD. This CDR3 is CAISEIVGRGAQETQYF. Here the CDR3 DNA reads TGTGCCATCAGTGAGATTGTAGGCAGGGGTGCCCAAGAGACCCAGTACTTC.

As regards this clonotype: A single base separates this from a much larger clone, so it may be a read error. This chain links TRBV5-4 with TRBJ2-3; a weak D match, TRBD2 (5 bases). The CDR3 contains 16 residues. CDR1 and CDR2 (germline): SGHNT, YYREEE (reference sequence). The CDR3: CASSLDSGISTVTQYF. In DNA, the CDR3 is TGTGCCAGCAGCTTGGACAGCGGTATAAGCACAGTTACGCAGTATTTT.

Remarks on this clonotype: One end of the junction is discordant with germline, which a read error may explain. The CDR3: CGSSQVAYYEQYF. As DNA, the CDR3 is TGTGGCAGCAGCCAAGTAGCTTACTACGAGCAGTACTTC. This sequence joins TRBV4-2 and TRBJ2-7; no clear D gene. Germline V lookup: CDR1 LGHNA, CDR2 YNFKEQ. This CDR3 contains 13 residues.

The sample holds many counts of this clonotype. The V and J genes are TRBV6-6 and TRBJ2-3, with D maybe TRBD1 (5 bases). The CDR3 totals 14 residues. V dropped 6 bases and J dropped 6 bases, with 16 bases sitting between them. The germline gives CDR1 MNHNY, CDR2 SVGAGI (reference sequence). This CDR3 is CASRGWGPPDTQYF. Written as DNA, the CDR3 is TGTGCCAGCAGGGGATGGGGCCCCCCGGATACGCAGTATTTT.

Notes on this clonotype: The conserved closing phenylalanine or tryptophan is absent in this CDR3, likely reflecting a read error. Written as DNA, the CDR3 is TGTGCCAGGAGCTTGGGGACAAATCGGAACACCGGGGAGCTGTTTTTG. Protein sequence: CARSLGTNRNTGELFL. This sequence joins TRBV5-4 and TRBJ2-2; perhaps TRBD1 as D (6 bases). Germline CDR1 and CDR2: SGHNT and YYREEE (reference sequence). The CDR3 loop spans 16 amino acids.

This clonotype was found many times. The V gene is TRBV5-1, the J gene TRBJ2-7, with D perhaps being TRBD1 or TRBD2 (6 bases each). The CDR3 has 15 residues. Trimming removed 4 bases from V and 7 bases from J, with 21 bases in between. Germline CDR1 reads SGHRS; CDR2 reads YFSETQ. The CDR3 reads CASSPTNGGAGEQYF. As DNA, the CDR3 is TGCGCCAGCAGCCCGACAAATGGGGGCGCGGGGGAGCAGTACTTC.

About this clonotype: The conserved phenylalanine or tryptophan is not found at the CDR3 terminus, so this likely reflects a read error. The chain carries TRBV6-1 and TRBJ2-3, with TRBD1 as a possible D gene (6 bases). This CDR3 has 15 amino acids. The V end was cut by 5 bases, the J end by 5 bases, with 17 bases between. Germline V gives CDR1 MNHNS, CDR2 SASEGT. CDR3 region: CASSNWDKEEDTQYS. The CDR3 nucleotides are TGTGCCAGCAGTAATTGGGACAAGGAGGAAGATACGCAGTATTCT.

In its sample, this clonotype was seen once. V and J are TRBV2 and TRBJ2-5; D possibly corresponds to TRBD2 (6 bases). Germline CDR1 reads SNHLY; CDR2 reads FYNNEI. The CDR3 is 13 residues long. The CDR3 DNA follows: TGTGTCACCACTGGGGGGAACCAAGAGACCCAGTACTTC. Translated: CVTTGGNQETQYF.

This clonotype was recorded at least ten times. The V call is TRBV4-1, the J call TRBJ2-7, with 9 bases identical to TRBD2. J gave up 1 base and V 2 bases, and 0 bases lay outside the gene matches. Germline-derived CDR1 and CDR2 are MGHRA and YSYEKL. This CDR3 spans 14 amino acids. CDR3 residues: CASSQLAGSYEQYF. For the CDR3, the DNA is TGCGCCAGCAGCCAACTAGCGGGGTCCTACGAGCAGTACTTC.

About this clonotype itself: An end of the junction differs from the germline gene, which may be a read error. This chain connects TRBV29-1 to TRBJ2-3; D might be TRBD2 (6 bases). The CDR3 covers 13 residues. Germline loops: CDR1 SQVTM, CDR2 ANQGSEA. CDR3 residues: CSVAGTCTDTQCF. CDR3 coding DNA: TGCAGCGTAGCCGGGACTTGTACAGATACGCAGTGTTTT.